The 12 T cell receptor beta chains presented below share a single source sample, sequenced in a study of blood T cells in healthy people across ages. Next came a second PCR, run for about 7 to 12 cycles, which used a sample-barcoded 5' primer along with a J-beta primer mix. MiXCR was run by TCRdb on the 5' RACE reads, yielding one entry per CDR3 protein. The sample contains 1.5 million to 2 million distinct CDR3 sequences, roughly 27% of which appear only once. Sequencing was done on a sample of blood. All receptors derive from a woman between 25 and 40 years old in good health.

V gene TRBV6-2 or TRBV6-3 combines with J gene TRBJ2-5; D not certain. The last part of the DNA fits TRBJ2-1 better; the J call may be wrong. The CDR3 is made up of 12 amino acids. CDR1 and CDR2 from the germline V gene are MNHEY and SVGEGT. The CDR3 DNA sequence: TGTGCCAGCAGCCCCCTTAAGGAGACCCAGTTCTTC. It codes for CASSPLKETQFF.

This clonotype showed up many times. The J gene is TRBJ2-1, the V gene TRBV20-1, with TRBD1 matching 8 bases. CDR3 length: 14 amino acids. V shed 6 bases, J shed 4 bases, and the junction held 8 bases outside the gene matches. Germline V CDR1 and CDR2: DFQATT, SNEGSKA (reference sequence). In DNA form, the CDR3 reads TGCAGTGCCCAGACCGGGACAGGATACAATGAGCAGTTCTTC. It codes for CSAQTGTGYNEQFF.

This clonotype was recorded a few times. The V call is TRBV5-1, the J call TRBJ1-6; D not resolved. The CDR3 has 15 amino acids. The V end lost 0 bases, the J end lost 8 bases, and 12 bases lay between the germline ends. From germline, CDR1 is SGHRS and CDR2 YFSETQ. The DNA of the CDR3 is TGCGCCAGCAGCTTGGCATTTCGGGGATATTCACCCCTCCACTTT. It encodes CASSLAFRGYSPLHF.

Ten or more counts support this clonotype. The V and J genes are TRBV7-6 and TRBJ2-7; 13 bases line up with TRBD2. The CDR3 loop spans 15 amino acids. V was pared by 1 base and J by 6 bases, with 3 bases of the junction left unmatched. Germline V CDR1 and CDR2: SGHVS, FNYEAQ. The CDR3 protein is CASSLGLAGGSEQYF. The CDR3 region has the DNA TGTGCCAGCAGCTTAGGACTAGCGGGAGGAAGCGAGCAGTACTTC.

The rearrangement joins TRBV3-1 to TRBJ1-2, with D possibly being TRBD1 (6 bases). CDR3 length: 15 residues. Trimming removed 4 bases at V and 0 bases at J, with 12 bases between. CDR1 and CDR2 from the germline V gene are LGHDT and YNNKEL (reference sequence). In nucleotides, the CDR3 is TGTGCCAGCAGCCCGGGGGCTCAAGCTAACTATGGCTACACCTTC. The encoded protein is CASSPGAQANYGYTF.

This clonotype showed up many times. The V call is TRBV9, the J call TRBJ2-3; no definite D call. V dropped 0 bases and J dropped 4 bases, with 9 bases sitting between them. This CDR3 spans 14 amino acids. CDR1 is SGDLS and CDR2 is YYNGEE in the germline V gene. The CDR3 bases are TGTGCCAGCAGCGTAGTGGGTATGGCAGATACGCAGTATTTT. The encoded protein is CASSVVGMADTQYF.

The V call is TRBV6-2 or TRBV6-3, the J call TRBJ1-2; perhaps TRBD1 as D (6 bases). This CDR3 has 13 amino acids. Germline CDR1 is MNHEY and CDR2 is SVGEGT. V lost 7 bases and J 5 bases, leaving 14 bases between the germline ends. CDR3 DNA sequence: TGTGCCAGCAAGGCGGTCGGGACATATGGCTACACCTTC. This encodes CASKAVGTYGYTF.

The chain employs TRBV9 and TRBJ2-1; tentative D call: TRBD2 (5 bases). Trimming took off 4 bases at V and 9 bases at J, with 17 bases between the two ends. The CDR3 has 14 residues. The germline V gene has CDR1 SGDLS and CDR2 YYNGEE. The CDR3 nucleotides read TGTGCCAGCAGCCCCGTTACTAGAAATGGTGAGCAGTTCTTC. Amino acids: CASSPVTRNGEQFF.

The CDR3 region is CASSLTGTSGNTIYF. The CDR3 nucleotides read TGTGCCAGCAGCTTAACAGGGACTTCTGGAAACACCATATATTTT. The rearrangement uses TRBV11-2 and TRBJ1-3, with a tentative D call TRBD1 (6 bases). This CDR3 has 15 amino acids. V lost 2 bases and J 1 base, leaving 9 bases between the germline ends. The V gene's germline CDR1 is SGHAT and CDR2 FQNNGV.

This clonotype occurred many times. The chain carries TRBV6-2 or TRBV6-3 and TRBJ1-2, with a tentative D call TRBD1 (5 bases). The CDR3 covers 13 residues. V lost 2 bases to trimming and J lost 8 bases, with 12 bases between them. Germline CDR1 MNHEY, CDR2 SVGEGT. The CDR3 sequence: CASSYLQGGGYTF. DNA of the CDR3: TGTGCCAGCAGTTACCTGCAGGGCGGCGGCTACACCTTC.

This chain links TRBV19 with TRBJ2-7; tentatively, D is TRBD2 (5 bases). Near its end, the DNA agrees better with TRBJ2-5, so the J call may be wrong. CDR3 size: 15 residues. Germline assignment: CDR1 LNHDA and CDR2 SQIVND (reference sequence). CDR3 amino acids: CASSISTGYKETQYF. The CDR3 nucleotides are TGTGCCAGTAGTATATCGACGGGATATAAAGAGACCCAGTACTTC.

The chain has TRBV29-1 and TRBJ2-3; TRBD2 is a possible D gene (5 bases). The CDR3 has 14 residues. V lost 8 bases and J 0 bases, leaving 15 bases between the germline ends. The germline V gene has CDR1 SQVTM and CDR2 ANQGSEA. Here the CDR3 reads CSLLKRSSTDTQYF. The CDR3 nucleotides read TGCAGCCTCCTAAAGCGGTCTAGCACAGATACGCAGTATTTT.